The sequence of this T cell receptor beta chain was determined in a study of human thymus T cells (dated by TCRdb to the early 2020s). Describing the broader study: The study characterized TCR alpha and beta repertoires from about 8 infant thymus samples and a few related peripheral blood samples. The infant donors were about 7 to 250 days old, and the cohort included over five males and a couple of females. General conclusions and limits of the study: Thymus samples yielded on average approximately 840,000 unique TCRB clonotypes, compared with some 83,000 from blood samples. The related research found that thymic TCR repertoires overlapped highly between unrelated individuals. Usage of V and J gene segments appeared to be biased in both the thymic and the peripheral blood repertoires.

Concerning this clone: The antigen it binds to is not known. Per-nucleotide qualities are absent, and no much larger clonotype sits a single base away.

The CDR3, cysteine through phenylalanine, is 18 amino acids long. The sequence is cut down to CDR3 DNA, 54 bases in frame from base 1. From V the trimming removes 2 bases and from J it removes 6 bases, while the gene matches leave 15 bases of the junction unaccounted for. The germline V gene encodes CDR1 SGHNT and CDR2 YYREEE (reference sequence). The immunoSEQ multiplex PCR assay was used to amplify the TCRB and TCRAD loci from a standardized quantity of quality-controlled genomic DNA. The amplicons spanned the V(D)J region and were long enough to cover the CDR3 and allow V and J genes to be identified. Amplicon sequencing was performed on an Illumina platform through the commercial immunoSEQ service. In the source study's methods: Primer bias and sequencing errors were corrected using previously described methods, and TCRAD and TCRB definitions followed the IMGT database. The repertoires were analysed using immunoSEQ Analyzer 3.0 and VDJTools for basic statistics, V/J segment usage, diversity estimates, rarefaction and pairwise overlap. Diversity was estimated with Chao1, ChaoE, Efron-Thisted, Shannon and inverse Simpson indices, and also on datasets down-sampled to the smallest sample. For repertoire overlap, CDR3 nucleotide sequence, V gene and J gene had to match strictly, and clustering was done by Jaccard-based multidimensional scaling. Not all clones reach the TCRdb copy of this immuneACCESS table, which keeps in-frame sequences only. Checked studies attribute under half of the gap to unresolved V genes and leave the rest unexplained. V, J and clone size were drawn from that table, and D and trimming were deduced from the DNA. The sample yields under 150,000 clones; approximately 96% were counted once. Of the sample, around 0.025% falls within the top ten clones.

The thymus tissue came from surgical resects taken out during corrective cardiac surgery. In Finland, the donors were immunologically healthy infants who were having open corrective cardiac surgery for congenital heart defects. After being mechanically released from the tissue, thymocytes were kept at -70 degrees C in pellets of roughly 10-33 million cells. Genomic DNA was extracted from frozen cell pellets with a QIAsymphony instrument. The sequence was obtained from a boy under three years old with a congenital heart defect but otherwise immunologically healthy. Sequenced: thymus tissue. The chain is assembled from TRBV5-4 and TRBJ2-1; 9 junctional bases match TRBD1. The DNA reads TGTGCCAGCAGCTTATGGGACAGGGAGAACCAACACGTCAATGAGCAGTTCTTC. This translates into CASSLWDRENQHVNEQFF.